This T cell receptor (beta chain) originates from a study of T cells in localized non-small cell lung cancer. Notes on the study in general: Adjacent uninvolved lung had the highest clonality, suggesting focused antigen responses.

The CDR3 length is 13 residues. CDR1 and CDR2 (germline): MDHEN, SYDVKM. Trimming left V 4 bases short and J 4 bases short, with 5 bases between. About this clone itself: Antigen specificity is unknown.

The repertoire was sequenced with immunoSEQ multiplex PCR; TCRdb's copy has only in-frame clones and lacks some. The sample consists of under 60,000 clones, roughly 85% of them appearing once. Sequencing was performed on peripheral blood, taken before any cancer treatment. This sequence was found in a male donor aged 60 or over with stage III squamous cell lung carcinoma. This chain links TRBV28 with TRBJ2-6; no firm D call. CDR3 nucleotide sequence: TGTGCCAGCAGTTCCCCAGGGGCCAACGTCCTGACTTTC. It encodes CASSSPGANVLTF.